These 29 T cell receptor beta chains were all obtained from the same sample, sequenced in a study of shared clonotypes between healthy human individuals. The protocol was immunoSEQ multiplex PCR, while the TCRdb copy is restricted to in-frame clones and leaves out a portion. The sample lists about 2 million clones, approximately 94% occurring once. The naive CD8 population came from CD45RO-negative cells selected for CCR7, without terminally differentiated effector memory CD45RA+ cells. Sequencing was carried out using naive CD8+ T cells sorted from blood. The receptors derive from a man aged 18 to 30 in good health.

CDR3 coding DNA: TGCGCCAGCAGCTTGGATGGCGGAAGCTACTACGAGCAGTACTTC. Translation: CASSLDGGSYYEQYF. J is TRBJ2-7 and V is TRBV5-1; D gene uncertain. Per the germline V gene, CDR1 is SGHRS and CDR2 is YFSETQ. V was shortened by 0 bases and J by 3 bases, with 13 bases between the two germline ends. This CDR3 region has 15 residues. The whole variable domain, remainder taken from reference TRBV5-1 and TRBJ2-7, is KAGVTQTPRYLIKTRGQQVTLSCSPISGHRSVSWYQQTPGQGLQFLFEYFSETQRNKGNFPGRFSGRQFSNSRSEMNVSTLELGDSALYLCASSLDGGSYYEQYFGPGTRLTVT.

This clone was seen just once. CDR3 sequence reads: CASSSEGTGSYEQYF. Here the CDR3 DNA reads TGTGCCAGCAGCTCCGAGGGGACAGGGTCCTACGAGCAGTACTTC. The rearrangement links TRBV7-9 to TRBJ2-7; TRBD1 matches at 9 bases. Germline CDR1 SEHNR, CDR2 FQNEAQ (reference sequence). The CDR3 is 15 residues long. Unmatched junction bases numbered 5, after V lost 4 bases and J lost 1 base.

V and J are TRBV30 and TRBJ2-5; 7 bases line up with TRBD2. The germline V gene has CDR1 GTSNPN and CDR2 SVGIG (reference sequence). CDR3 length equals 12 residues. The ends lost 4 bases at V and 5 bases at J; junction bases unmatched: 4. As DNA, the CDR3 is TGTGCCTGGACTTGGGGAGGGGAGACCCAGTACTTC. The encoded protein is CAWTWGGETQYF.

The CDR3 coding sequence is TGTGCCTGGAGTGTATTTAGGACAGTGAACACTGAAGCTTTCTTT. Its translation is CAWSVFRTVNTEAFF. This sequence joins TRBV30 and TRBJ1-1, with a weak D call TRBD1 (6 bases). V was pared by 0 bases and J by 0 bases, with 11 bases between. The CDR3 is made up of 15 amino acids. The germline CDR1 and CDR2 sequences are GTSNPN and SVGIG (reference sequence).

The CDR3 reads CASSLQGGYTF. The CDR3 nucleotides are TGTGCCAGCAGCCTCCAGGGGGGCTACACCTTC. The rearrangement links TRBV28 to TRBJ1-2; tentative D call: TRBD1 (6 bases). Per germline, CDR1 MDHEN and CDR2 SYDVKM. This CDR3 region has 11 residues. Trimming cost V 6 bases and J 8 bases, with 10 bases left between them.

This rearrangement joins TRBV5-4 to TRBJ1-2, with D possibly matching TRBD1 (6 bases). The germline V gene encodes CDR1 SGHNT and CDR2 YYREEE (reference sequence). Trimming stripped 1 base from V and 5 bases from J, with 15 bases between. This CDR3 is built from 15 residues. CDR3 sequence reads: CASSLQGGDNYGYTF. Here the CDR3 DNA reads TGTGCCAGCAGCTTGCAAGGAGGGGACAATTATGGCTACACCTTC.

About this clone itself: The sample carries other DNA sequences with the same CDR3. The chain recombines TRBV9 with TRBJ1-1, with 7 bases identical to TRBD1. Per germline, CDR1 SGDLS and CDR2 YYNGEE. Germline trimming cut 3 bases from V and 1 base from J; bases unmatched to any gene: 3. This CDR3 contains 14 residues. In DNA form, the CDR3 reads TGTGCCAGCAGCGCCGGGACAGCGAACACTGAAGCTTTCTTT. This gives the protein CASSAGTANTEAFF. Together with reference TRBV9 and TRBJ1-1, the CDR3 gives the full variable domain: DSGVTQTPKHLITATGQRVTLRCSPRSGDLSVYWYQQSLDQGLQFLIQYYNGEERAKGNILERFSAQQFPDLHSELNLSSLELGDSALYFCASSAGTANTEAFFGQGTRLTVV.

The genes are TRBV4-1 and TRBJ1-5; D is possibly TRBD1 (6 bases). In germline, CDR1 is MGHRA, CDR2 YSYEKL. Trimming left V 1 base short and J 0 bases short, with 13 bases between. The CDR3 is made up of 17 amino acids. CDR3 bases: TGCGCCAGCAGCCAAGTGGGGGCCCTATATAGCAATCAGCCCCAGCATTTT. This encodes CASSQVGALYSNQPQHF.

This chain links TRBV5-1 with TRBJ1-2; D is ambiguous. V dropped 0 bases and J dropped 2 bases, with 11 bases sitting between them. CDR1 is SGHRS and CDR2 is YFSETQ in the germline V gene. The CDR3 is 15 amino acids. CDR3 residues: CASSLGGFLNYGYTF. CDR3 sequence (DNA): TGCGCCAGCAGCTTGGGGGGATTCCTCAACTATGGCTACACCTTC.

The chain joins TRBV9 to TRBJ2-1; no clear D. CDR1 and CDR2 from the germline V gene are SGDLS and YYNGEE. The CDR3 loop spans 16 amino acids. Trimming removed 0 bases at V and 5 bases at J, with 15 bases between. The CDR3 nucleotides read TGTGCCAGCAGCGTAGATCCGGGTGGAGACAACAATGAGCAGTTCTTC. Amino acids: CASSVDPGGDNNEQFF.

J is TRBJ2-2 and V is TRBV4-1, with D uncertain. Germline V gene sequence: CDR1 MGHRA, CDR2 YSYEKL. V lost 0 bases and J 6 bases, leaving 20 bases between the germline ends. CDR3 size: 18 residues. This chain's CDR3 is CASSQEPSPPDGAGELFF. CDR3 nucleotides: TGCGCCAGCAGCCAAGAGCCATCGCCCCCGGACGGCGCCGGGGAGCTGTTTTTT.

This clone came up once. The rearrangement links TRBV7-2 to TRBJ2-7, with D hard to call. This CDR3 comprises 18 residues. Looked up from germline, CDR1 is SGHTA and CDR2 is FQGNSA. The germline V and J ends were trimmed by 2 bases and 3 bases, with 23 bases remaining between them. The CDR3 DNA follows: TGTGCCAGCAGCTTATTCGCTATGGGCTCCCCTAGGTACTACGAGCAGTACTTC. Translating it yields CASSLFAMGSPRYYEQYF. The full variable domain, its missing parts supplied by reference TRBV7-2 and TRBJ2-7, is GAGVSQSPSNKVTEKGKDVELRCDPISGHTALYWYRQSLGQGLEFLIYFQGNSAPDKSGLPSDRFSAERTGGSVSTLTIQRTQQEDSAVYLCASSLFAMGSPRYYEQYFGPGTRLTVT.

The J gene is TRBJ2-3, the V gene TRBV30; the D is unclear. Germline V gene sequence: CDR1 GTSNPN, CDR2 SVGIG (reference sequence). This CDR3 has 13 amino acids. Trimming removed 2 bases at V and 3 bases at J, with 9 bases between. DNA of the CDR3: TGTGCCTGGAGTTTAATCCTGACAGATACGCAGTATTTT. Translating it yields CAWSLILTDTQYF.

V is TRBV19 and J is TRBJ1-1; D may be TRBD1 (5 bases). The CDR3 has 17 amino acids. Between the trimmed V and J ends, which lost 3 bases and 0 bases, there was a span of 17 bases. CDR1 LNHDA and CDR2 SQIVND come from the germline V gene (reference sequence). The CDR3 protein is CASSISGDGIMNTEAFF. DNA of the CDR3: TGTGCCAGTAGTATTTCCGGGGACGGGATCATGAACACTGAAGCTTTCTTT.

This clone came up a few times. The chain couples TRBV2 to TRBJ2-7; 11 bases fit TRBD2. The germline gives CDR1 SNHLY, CDR2 FYNNEI. The CDR3 extends over 15 amino acids. The trim removed 6 bases at V and 5 bases at J, leaving 9 bases unmatched. CDR3 DNA sequence: TGTGCCAGCAGCCCTGATAGCGGGAGGGCCCACGAGCAGTACTTC. Protein: CASSPDSGRAHEQYF.

V usage is TRBV13 and J usage is TRBJ2-5; 7 positions match TRBD2. The CDR3 covers 16 residues. V shed 4 bases, J shed 5 bases, and the junction held 13 bases outside the gene matches. From germline, CDR1 is PRHDT and CDR2 FYEKMQ (reference sequence). The CDR3 DNA reads as TGTGCCAGCAGCTCACCTGAGGCGAGCGGGGTCGAGACCCAGTACTTC. Translation gives CASSSPEASGVETQYF.

Written as DNA, the CDR3 is TGTGCCAGCACCTTTGCGGGGGGCACAGATACGCAGTATTTT. Translated, it gives CASTFAGGTDTQYF. This rearrangement joins TRBV7-2 to TRBJ2-3; the match to TRBD2 covers 7 bases. Germline V gene data show CDR1 as SGHTA and CDR2 as FQGNSA. This CDR3 has 14 amino acids. The junction had 5 bases not matched to a gene; V was cut back by 7 bases and J by 1 base.

Details on this clone: Germline and junction disagree at one end, which may indicate a read error. The sample holds other DNA sequences that translate to the same CDR3. The DNA of the CDR3 is TGCAGCGTGGAAGGTGATACGCAGTATTTT. This gives the protein CSVEGDTQYF. The chain couples TRBV29-1 to TRBJ2-3; the D is unclear. Germline V gene data show CDR1 as SQVTM and CDR2 as ANQGSEA. The length of the CDR3 is 10 residues.

V is TRBV4-1 and J is TRBJ1-1; D remains ambiguous. Germline V lookup: CDR1 MGHRA, CDR2 YSYEKL. Trimming shortened V by 0 bases and J by 1 base, and 9 bases separated the two germline ends. The CDR3 length is 15 residues. The CDR3 region has the DNA TGCGCCAGCAGCCAAGATAAGTTTTCGAACACTGAAGCTTTCTTT. It encodes CASSQDKFSNTEAFF.

This chain links TRBV6-1 with TRBJ2-7; no definite D call. Germline lookup yields CDR1 MNHNS and CDR2 SASEGT. Trimming removed 3 bases at V and 3 bases at J, with 12 bases between. The CDR3 runs 14 residues. The CDR3: CASSESVQLYEQYF. The CDR3 DNA sequence: TGTGCCAGCAGTGAGTCGGTACAGCTCTACGAGCAGTACTTC.

CDR3 in amino acids: CASSLGEESYEQYF. The CDR3 nucleotides read TGTGCCAGCAGCTTAGGGGAAGAGTCCTACGAGCAGTACTTC. The chain couples TRBV5-4 to TRBJ2-7; tentative D call: TRBD1 (5 bases). Germline CDR1 is SGHNT and CDR2 is YYREEE (reference sequence). Trimming stripped 2 bases from V and 1 base from J, with 10 bases between. The CDR3 loop spans 14 amino acids.

With respect to this clone: The sample has other DNA sequences that encode this CDR3 too. V gene TRBV7-2 combines with J gene TRBJ2-7, with unresolved D. The CDR3 contains 11 residues. Germline V CDR1 and CDR2: SGHTA, FQGNSA. Deletions cut 4 bases from V and 2 bases from J, with 3 bases between. The CDR3 coding sequence is TGTGCCAGCAGCTCTGCCTACGAGCAGTACTTC. The encoded protein is CASSSAYEQYF.

The V and J genes are TRBV4-1 and TRBJ1-2; perhaps TRBD1 as D (5 bases). The V end was cut by 0 bases, the J end by 3 bases, with 11 bases between. Germline CDR1 is MGHRA and CDR2 is YSYEKL. The CDR3 is made up of 15 amino acids. The CDR3 DNA sequence: TGCGCCAGCAGCCAAGAAAGGGGTGAAGACTATGGCTACACCTTC. Protein product: CASSQERGEDYGYTF.

V gene TRBV5-1 combines with J gene TRBJ2-7; 7 bases are shared with TRBD1. This CDR3 has 16 residues. Germline V CDR1 and CDR2: SGHRS, YFSETQ. V was pared by 0 bases and J by 2 bases, with 8 bases of the junction left unmatched. The CDR3 reads CASSLAKGGIAYEQYF. CDR3 bases: TGCGCCAGCAGCTTGGCCAAAGGGGGCATCGCCTACGAGCAGTACTTC. The full variable domain, rest sourced from reference TRBV5-1 and TRBJ2-7, is KAGVTQTPRYLIKTRGQQVTLSCSPISGHRSVSWYQQTPGQGLQFLFEYFSETQRNKGNFPGRFSGRQFSNSRSEMNVSTLELGDSALYLCASSLAKGGIAYEQYFGPGTRLTVT.

V is TRBV6-1 and J is TRBJ1-2; D is undetermined. Germline-derived CDR1 and CDR2 are MNHNS and SASEGT. V was pared by 5 bases and J by 7 bases, with 17 bases between. This CDR3 region has 14 residues. The CDR3 loop is CASSPPLGRSGYTF. CDR3 nucleotides: TGTGCCAGCAGTCCACCCTTAGGGCGATCTGGCTACACCTTC.

Regarding this clone: The same CDR3 is also encoded by other DNA sequences in this sample. This chain uses TRBV29-1 with TRBJ1-2, with D unclear. Trimming took off 3 bases at V and 8 bases at J, with 10 bases between the two ends. Germline loops: CDR1 SQVTM, CDR2 ANQGSEA. This CDR3 contains 11 residues. CDR3 sequence reads: CSVEDLEGYTF. The DNA of the CDR3 is TGCAGCGTTGAGGACTTAGAGGGCTACACCTTC.

This chain joins TRBV6-1 and TRBJ2-3, with 15 positions matching TRBD2. The CDR3 contains 17 residues. Trimming took 2 bases from V and 5 from J; bases not matched to a gene: 5. CDR1 is MNHNS, CDR2 SASEGT, per germline. The CDR3 DNA reads TGTGCCAGCAGTGAACAGGGACTAGCGGGAGGTGGAGATACGCAGTATTTT. Translation: CASSEQGLAGGGDTQYF.

Remarks on this clone: In the same sample, other DNA sequences code for this CDR3. J is TRBJ2-5 and V is TRBV18; the D call may be TRBD1 or TRBD2 (6 bases each). CDR1 is KGHSH, CDR2 LQKENI, per germline. V was cut by 0 bases and J by 5 bases, with 7 bases left in between. CDR3 length equals 13 residues. The CDR3, as DNA: TGTGCCAGCTCACCACCGGGGGGCGAGACCCAGTACTTC. This encodes CASSPPGGETQYF.

The chain couples TRBV25-1 to TRBJ1-5, with D unresolved. Per the germline V gene, CDR1 is MGHDK and CDR2 is SYGVNS. V was trimmed by 9 bases and J by 5 bases, leaving 20 bases between them. The CDR3 is 15 residues long. CDR3 DNA sequence: TGTGCCAGTGGAGAAAAGAGAGGTGGGGATCAGCCCCAGCATTTT. Amino acid sequence: CASGEKRGGDQPQHF.